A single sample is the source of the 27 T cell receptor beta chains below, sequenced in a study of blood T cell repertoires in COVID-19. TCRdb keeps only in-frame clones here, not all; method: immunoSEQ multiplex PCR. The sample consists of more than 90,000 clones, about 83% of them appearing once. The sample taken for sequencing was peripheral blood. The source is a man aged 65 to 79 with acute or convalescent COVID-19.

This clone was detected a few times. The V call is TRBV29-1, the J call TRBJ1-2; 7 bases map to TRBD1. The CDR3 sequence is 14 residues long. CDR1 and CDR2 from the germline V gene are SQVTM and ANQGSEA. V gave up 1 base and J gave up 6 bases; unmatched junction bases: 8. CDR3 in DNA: TGCAGCGTTGAAGTAACGACAGGGAGCGATGGCTACACCTTC. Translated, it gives CSVEVTTGSDGYTF.

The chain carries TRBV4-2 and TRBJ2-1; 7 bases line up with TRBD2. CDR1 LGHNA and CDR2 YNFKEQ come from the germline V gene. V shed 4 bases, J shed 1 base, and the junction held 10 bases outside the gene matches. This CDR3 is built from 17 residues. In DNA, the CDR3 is TGTGCCAGCAGCCCGAGAGCGGCTAGCGGTTCCTACAATGAGCAGTTCTTC. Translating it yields CASSPRAASGSYNEQFF.

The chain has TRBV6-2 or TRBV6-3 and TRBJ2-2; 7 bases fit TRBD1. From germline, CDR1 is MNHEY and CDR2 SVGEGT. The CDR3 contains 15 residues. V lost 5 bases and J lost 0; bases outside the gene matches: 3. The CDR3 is CASSKQGPNTGELFF. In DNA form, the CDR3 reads TGTGCCAGCAGTAAACAGGGGCCGAACACCGGGGAGCTGTTTTTT.

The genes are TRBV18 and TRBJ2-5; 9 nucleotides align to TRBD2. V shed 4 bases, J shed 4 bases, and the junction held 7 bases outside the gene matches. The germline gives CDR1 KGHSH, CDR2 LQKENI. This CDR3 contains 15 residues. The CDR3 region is CASSQGTSRGETQYF. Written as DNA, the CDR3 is TGTGCCAGCTCACAGGGGACTAGCCGTGGAGAGACCCAGTACTTC. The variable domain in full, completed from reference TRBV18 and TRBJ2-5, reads NAGVMQNPRHLVRRRGQEARLRCSPMKGHSHVYWYRQLPEEGLKFMVYLQKENIIDESGMPKERFSAEFPKEGPSILRIQQVVRGDSAAYFCASSQGTSRGETQYFGPGTRLLVL.

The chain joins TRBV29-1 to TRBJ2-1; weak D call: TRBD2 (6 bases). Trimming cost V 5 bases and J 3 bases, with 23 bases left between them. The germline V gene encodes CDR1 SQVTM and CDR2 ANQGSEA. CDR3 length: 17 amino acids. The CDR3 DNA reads TGCAGCGTTCAAACACTCGGAGGGTCGGGGCACTACAATGAGCAGTTCTTC. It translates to CSVQTLGGSGHYNEQFF.

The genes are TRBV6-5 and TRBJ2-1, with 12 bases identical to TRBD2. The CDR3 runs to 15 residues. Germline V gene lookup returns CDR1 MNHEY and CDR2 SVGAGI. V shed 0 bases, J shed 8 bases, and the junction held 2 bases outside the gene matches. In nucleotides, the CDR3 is TGTGCCAGCAGTTACTCGCTAGCGGGGGGGTATGAGCAGTTCTTC. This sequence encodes CASSYSLAGGYEQFF.

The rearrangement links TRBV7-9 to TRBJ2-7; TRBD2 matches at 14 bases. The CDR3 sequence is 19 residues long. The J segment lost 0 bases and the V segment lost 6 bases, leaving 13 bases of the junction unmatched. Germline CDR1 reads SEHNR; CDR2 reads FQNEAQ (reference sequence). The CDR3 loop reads CASSSTPGLAGVFSYEQYF. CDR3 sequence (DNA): TGTGCCAGCAGTTCGACGCCGGGACTAGCGGGAGTATTCTCCTACGAGCAGTACTTC.

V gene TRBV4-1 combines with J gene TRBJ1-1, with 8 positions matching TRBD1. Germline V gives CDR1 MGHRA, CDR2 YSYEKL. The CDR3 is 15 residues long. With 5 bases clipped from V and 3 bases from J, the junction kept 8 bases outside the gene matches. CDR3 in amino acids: CASSNHRTGHTEAFF. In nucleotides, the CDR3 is TGCGCCAGCAGCAACCACAGGACAGGGCACACTGAAGCTTTCTTT.

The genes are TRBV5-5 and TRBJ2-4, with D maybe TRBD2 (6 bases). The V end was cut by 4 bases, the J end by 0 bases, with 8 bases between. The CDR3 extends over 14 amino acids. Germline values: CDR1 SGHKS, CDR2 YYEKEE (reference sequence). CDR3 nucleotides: TGTGCCAGCAGCCAGGGACTAGCCAAAAACATTCAGTACTTC. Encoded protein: CASSQGLAKNIQYF.

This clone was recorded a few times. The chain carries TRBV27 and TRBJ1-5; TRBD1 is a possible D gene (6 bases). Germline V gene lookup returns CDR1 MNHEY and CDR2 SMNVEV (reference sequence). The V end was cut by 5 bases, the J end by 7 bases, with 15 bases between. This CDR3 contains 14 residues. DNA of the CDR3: TGTGCCAGCAGTCCAGAGGGGGTTTGGCAGCCCCAGCATTTT. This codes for CASSPEGVWQPQHF.

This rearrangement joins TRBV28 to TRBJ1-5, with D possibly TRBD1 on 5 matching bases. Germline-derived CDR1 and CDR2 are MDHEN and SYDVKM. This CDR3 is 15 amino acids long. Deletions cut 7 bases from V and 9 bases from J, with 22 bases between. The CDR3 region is CASIGGSRVESPQHF. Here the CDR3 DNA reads TGTGCCAGCATCGGGGGGTCTAGGGTGGAATCGCCCCAGCATTTT.

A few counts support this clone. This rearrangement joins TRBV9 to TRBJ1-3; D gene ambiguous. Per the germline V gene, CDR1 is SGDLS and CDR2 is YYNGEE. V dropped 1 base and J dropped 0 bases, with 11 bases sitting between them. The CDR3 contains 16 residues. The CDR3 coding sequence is TGTGCCAGCAGCGTATATGATGGCCGCTCTGGAAACACCATATATTTT. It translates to CASSVYDGRSGNTIYF.

In DNA, the CDR3 is TGTGCCAGCACCCACGGGGGACAGTCTAATTCACCCCTCCACTTT. Translated, it gives CASTHGGQSNSPLHF. This rearrangement joins TRBV28 to TRBJ1-6, with 7 positions matching TRBD1. This CDR3 has 15 residues. The germline CDR1 and CDR2 sequences are MDHEN and SYDVKM. With 7 bases clipped from V and 6 bases from J, the junction kept 9 bases outside the gene matches. Using reference TRBV28 and TRBJ1-6 for the parts outside the CDR3, the full variable domain is DVKVTQSSRYLVKRTGEKVFLECVQDMDHENMFWYRQDPGLGLRLIYFSYDVKMKEKGDIPEGYSVSREKKERFSLILESASTNQTSMYLCASTHGGQSNSPLHFGNGTRLTVT.

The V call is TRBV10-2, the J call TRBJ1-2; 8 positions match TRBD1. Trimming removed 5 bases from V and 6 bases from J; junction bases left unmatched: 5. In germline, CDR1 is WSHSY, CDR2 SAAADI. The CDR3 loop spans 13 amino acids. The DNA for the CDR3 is TGCGCCAGCAGTCTACAGGGGGATAATGGCTACACCTTC. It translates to CASSLQGDNGYTF.

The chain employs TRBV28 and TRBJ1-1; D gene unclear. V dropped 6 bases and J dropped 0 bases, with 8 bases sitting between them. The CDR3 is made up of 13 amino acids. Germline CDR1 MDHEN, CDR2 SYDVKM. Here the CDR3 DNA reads TGTGCCAGCAGAAACACCATGAACACTGAAGCTTTCTTT. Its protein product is CASRNTMNTEAFF.

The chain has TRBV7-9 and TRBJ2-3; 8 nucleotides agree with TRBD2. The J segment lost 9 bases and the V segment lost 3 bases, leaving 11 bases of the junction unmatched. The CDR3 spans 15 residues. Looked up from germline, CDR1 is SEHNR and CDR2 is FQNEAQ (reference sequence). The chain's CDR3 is CASSLTSALGGTQYF. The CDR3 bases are TGTGCCAGCAGCTTGACTAGCGCGCTCGGGGGGACGCAGTATTTT.

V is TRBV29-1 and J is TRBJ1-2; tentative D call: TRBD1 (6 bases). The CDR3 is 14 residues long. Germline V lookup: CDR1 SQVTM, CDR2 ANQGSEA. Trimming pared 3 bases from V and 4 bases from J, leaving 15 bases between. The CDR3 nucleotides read TGCAGCGTTGAGGGCAGGGGATACCTCTATGGCTACACCTTC. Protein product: CSVEGRGYLYGYTF.

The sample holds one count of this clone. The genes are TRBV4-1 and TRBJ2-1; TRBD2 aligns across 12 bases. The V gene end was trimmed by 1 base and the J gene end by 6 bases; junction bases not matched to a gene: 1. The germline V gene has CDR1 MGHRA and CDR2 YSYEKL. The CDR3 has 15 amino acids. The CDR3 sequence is CASSQGLAGVNEQFF. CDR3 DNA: TGCGCCAGCAGCCAAGGACTAGCGGGAGTCAATGAGCAGTTCTTC.

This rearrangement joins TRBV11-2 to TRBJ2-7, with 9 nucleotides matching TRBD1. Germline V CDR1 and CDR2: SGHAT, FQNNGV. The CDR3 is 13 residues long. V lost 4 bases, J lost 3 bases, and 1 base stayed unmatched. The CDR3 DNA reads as TGTGCCAGCAGCTGGGACAGGGACTACGAGCAGTACTTC. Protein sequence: CASSWDRDYEQYF.

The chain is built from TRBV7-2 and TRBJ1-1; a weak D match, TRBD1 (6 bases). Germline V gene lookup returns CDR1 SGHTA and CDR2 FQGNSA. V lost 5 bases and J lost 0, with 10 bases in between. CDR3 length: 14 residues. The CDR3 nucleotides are TGTGCCAGCAGCGGGGCAGGGGTGAACACTGAAGCTTTCTTT. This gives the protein CASSGAGVNTEAFF.

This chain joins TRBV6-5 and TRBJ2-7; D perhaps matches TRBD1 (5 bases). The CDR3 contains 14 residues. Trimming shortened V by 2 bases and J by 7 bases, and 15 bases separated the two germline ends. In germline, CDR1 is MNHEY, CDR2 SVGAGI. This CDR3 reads CASSYLEGHWEQYF. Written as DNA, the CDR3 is TGTGCCAGCAGTTACCTCGAAGGACACTGGGAGCAGTACTTC.

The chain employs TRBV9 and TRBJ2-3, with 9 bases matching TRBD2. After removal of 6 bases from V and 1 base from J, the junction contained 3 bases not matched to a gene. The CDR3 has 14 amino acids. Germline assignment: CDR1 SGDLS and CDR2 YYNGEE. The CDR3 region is CASTAGGGTDTQYF. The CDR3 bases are TGTGCCAGCACCGCGGGAGGGGGCACAGATACGCAGTATTTT.

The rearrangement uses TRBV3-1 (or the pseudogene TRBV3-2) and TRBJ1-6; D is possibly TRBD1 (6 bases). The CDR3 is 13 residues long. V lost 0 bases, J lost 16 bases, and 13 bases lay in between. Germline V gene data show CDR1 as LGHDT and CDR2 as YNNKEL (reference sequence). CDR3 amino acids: CASSQELGRGLHF. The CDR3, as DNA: TGTGCCAGCAGCCAAGAATTGGGGAGGGGGCTCCACTTT.

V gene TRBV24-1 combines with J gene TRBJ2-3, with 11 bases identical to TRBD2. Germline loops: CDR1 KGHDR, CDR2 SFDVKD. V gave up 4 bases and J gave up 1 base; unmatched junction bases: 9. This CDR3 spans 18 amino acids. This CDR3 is CATSDKIPGLAGTDTQYF. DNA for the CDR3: TGTGCCACCAGTGACAAAATCCCGGGACTAGCGGGCACAGATACGCAGTATTTT.

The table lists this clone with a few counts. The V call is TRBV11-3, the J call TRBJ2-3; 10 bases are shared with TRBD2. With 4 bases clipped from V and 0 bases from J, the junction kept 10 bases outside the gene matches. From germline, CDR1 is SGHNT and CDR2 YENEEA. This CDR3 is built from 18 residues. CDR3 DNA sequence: TGTGCCAGCAGCTCCTCCTCTAGCGGGAGCCTGAGCACAGATACGCAGTATTTT. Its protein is CASSSSSSGSLSTDTQYF.

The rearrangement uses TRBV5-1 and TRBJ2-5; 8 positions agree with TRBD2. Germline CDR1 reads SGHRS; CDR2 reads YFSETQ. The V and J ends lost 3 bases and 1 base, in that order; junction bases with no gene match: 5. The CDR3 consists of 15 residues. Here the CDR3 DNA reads TGCGCCAGCAGCTCGGCGGGGGGAGGCCAAGAGACCCAGTACTTC. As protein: CASSSAGGGQETQYF. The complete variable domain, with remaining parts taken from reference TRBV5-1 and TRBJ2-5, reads KAGVTQTPRYLIKTRGQQVTLSCSPISGHRSVSWYQQTPGQGLQFLFEYFSETQRNKGNFPGRFSGRQFSNSRSEMNVSTLELGDSALYLCASSSAGGGQETQYFGPGTRLLVL.

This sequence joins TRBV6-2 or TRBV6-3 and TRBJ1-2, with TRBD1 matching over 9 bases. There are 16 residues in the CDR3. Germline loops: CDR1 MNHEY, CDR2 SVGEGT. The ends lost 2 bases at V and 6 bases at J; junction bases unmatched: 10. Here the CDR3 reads CASSYPPRTGDNGYTF. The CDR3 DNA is TGTGCCAGCAGTTACCCTCCACGGACAGGGGACAATGGCTACACCTTC.